A selection of T cell receptor beta chains follows, all from one sample in a study of shared clonotypes between healthy human individuals. TCRdb keeps only in-frame clones here, not all; method: immunoSEQ multiplex PCR. The top ten clones hold about 0.13% of a sample with millions of clones, over 85% of them seen once. The sample was naive CD4+ T cells sorted from blood. These receptors originate from a man between 18 and 29 years old in good health. Both conserved end residues are part of each CDR3. The D gene is left open where the match is weak. Expanded clones get a size class; other rows say once, few or many, or leave the size out.

D,J,size,V,DNA,CDR3
NA,TRBJ1-1,NA,TRBV7-8,TGTGCCAGCAGCGAGAACGAACAAAGCACTGAAGCTTTCTTT,CASSENEQSTEAFF
NA,TRBJ1-2,NA,TRBV6-5,TGTGCCAGCTCCCTCGGGGGGCGCCGTGGATACGGCTACACCTTC,CASSLGGRRGYGYTF
TRBD1,TRBJ1-6,few,TRBV30,TGTGCCTGGACAGGGGGCTCCTATAATTCACCCCTCCACTTT,CAWTGGSYNSPLHF
TRBD1,TRBJ2-5,NA,TRBV5-5,TGTGCCAGCAGCTTGGAGAGCAGGGGGCGAGAGACCCAGTACTTC,CASSLESRGRETQYF
NA,TRBJ2-3,NA,TRBV2,TGTGCCAGCAGAGGACTCCTGTTGCGGGACACAGATACGCAGTATTTT,CASRGLLLRDTDTQYF
NA,TRBJ2-6,NA,TRBV30,TGTGCCTGGGTCAGGGGAGCCGGGGCCAACGTCCTGACTTTC,CAWVRGAGANVLTF
NA,TRBJ2-1,NA,TRBV6-1,TGTGCCAGCAGTCTTGGGGTTAGTGCGGAGGGTGAGCAGTTCTTC,CASSLGVSAEGEQFF
TRBD1,TRBJ2-3,NA,TRBV11-3,TGTGCCAGCAGCTTAGGGGGGACAGTCGGAACAGATACGCAGTATTTT,CASSLGGTVGTDTQYF
TRBD1,TRBJ1-6,NA,TRBV6-1,TGTGCCAGCAGTGAAAGGACAGGACGAAATTCACCCCTCCACTTT,CASSERTGRNSPLHF
TRBD2,TRBJ2-1,few,TRBV5-1,TGCGCCAGCAGCTTGGTTAGCGGGACCTACAATGAGCAGTTCTTC,CASSLVSGTYNEQFF
TRBD1,TRBJ1-4,NA,TRBV27,TGTGCCAGCAGTACCGGGACAGGCGGGGAAAAACTGTTTTTT,CASSTGTGGEKLFF
NA,TRBJ2-3,NA,TRBV10-1,TGCGCCAGCAGTGGAGGTAGCAGGGAGTGGACAGATACGCAGTATTTT,CASSGGSREWTDTQYF
NA,TRBJ1-5,NA,TRBV4-1,TGCGCCAGCAGCCAAGTGATGCCAGGATCCAATCAGCCCCAGCATTTT,CASSQVMPGSNQPQHF
TRBD1,TRBJ1-5,NA,TRBV2,TGTGCCAGCAGTGAAGCAAGGGGGCTAGAGCAGCCCCAGCATTTT,CASSEARGLEQPQHF
TRBD1,TRBJ1-5,NA,TRBV2,TGTGCCAGCAGTGACGGACAGGGCCGCAATCAGCCCCAGCATTTT,CASSDGQGRNQPQHF
NA,TRBJ2-5,NA,TRBV18,TGTGCCAGCTCACCCTTAGGGGCGGAGACCCAGTACTTC,CASSPLGAETQYF
NA,TRBJ2-7,NA,TRBV10-3,TGTGCCATCAGCCCCCACGGGGGAACCACCTACGAGCAGTACTTC,CAISPHGGTTYEQYF
TRBD1,TRBJ2-7,NA,TRBV6-1,TGTGCCAGCGGACGGACAGGGGCCTACGAGCAGTACTTC,CASGRTGAYEQYF
TRBD2,TRBJ2-5,NA,TRBV7-2,TGTGCCAGCAGCTTAGTGGGGACTAGCGTTCAAGAGACCCAGTACTTC,CASSLVGTSVQETQYF
TRBD2,TRBJ2-3,NA,TRBV6-6,TGTGCCGGTAGAGCGGGACCGGATCAAGATACGCAGTATTTT,CAGRAGPDQDTQYF
NA,TRBJ1-5,NA,TRBV6-6,TGTGCCAGCAGTTCCTGGGATCAGCCCCAGCATTTT,CASSSWDQPQHF
NA,TRBJ1-4,NA,TRBV7-8,TGTGCCAGCAGCTTATCAGGGTCGGCCCAGCGGCTGTTTTTT,CASSLSGSAQRLFF
NA,TRBJ2-7,NA,TRBV6-6,TGTGCCAGCAGTTACGATCGGGGGGAGCAGTACTTC,CASSYDRGEQYF
NA,TRBJ2-7,NA,TRBV6-5,TGTGCCAGCAGCCGGGGGGCGCCGGGCGAGCAGTACTTC,CASSRGAPGEQYF
TRBD2,TRBJ2-3,NA,TRBV13,TGTGCCAGCAGCTTAGCGGGGGGGCGGCCCACAGATACGCAGTATTTT,CASSLAGGRPTDTQYF
TRBD1,TRBJ2-7,once,TRBV11-2,TGTGCCAGCAGCTTATCTTTCGGGACAGACTACGAGCAGTACTTC,CASSLSFGTDYEQYF
TRBD2,TRBJ2-1,NA,TRBV5-1,TGCGCCAGCAGCGGGGGACTAGCGGGAGGGCAAACTAATGAGCAGTTCTTC,CASSGGLAGGQTNEQFF
NA,TRBJ2-7,NA,TRBV14,TGTGCCAGCAGCCAAGGACCGTACGAGCAGTACTTC,CASSQGPYEQYF
NA,TRBJ2-3,NA,TRBV6-5,TGTGCCAGCAGAACCAGACAGGATACGCAGTATTTT,CASRTRQDTQYF
TRBD2,TRBJ2-1,NA,TRBV27,TGTGCCAGCGGCTCCCTGGACGGGAGGTCCTACAATGAGCAGTTCTTC,CASGSLDGRSYNEQFF
NA,TRBJ2-7,NA,TRBV6-1,TGTGCCAGCAGTGAGGGACTTTTCGGGCAGTACTTC,CASSEGLFGQYF
NA,TRBJ2-5,NA,TRBV10-2,TGCGCCAGCAGTGAGTCCGCCCAGATTCAAGAGACCCAGTACTTC,CASSESAQIQETQYF
NA,TRBJ1-1,NA,TRBV28,TGTGCCAGCAGTTTGTCCGTGTCTGAAGCTTTCTTT,CASSLSVSEAFF
NA,TRBJ1-4,NA,TRBV4-1,TGCGCCAGCAGCCAATTTTCCGGATCCGGGACATTGAATGAAAAACTGTTTTTT,CASSQFSGSGTLNEKLFF
TRBD1,TRBJ2-7,once,TRBV5-6,TGTGCCAGCAGCAATACAGGGGTCGAGCAGTACTTC,CASSNTGVEQYF
NA,TRBJ1-4,NA,TRBV5-1,TGCGCCAGCAGCTCCCTGGCCGGGACCAGTCATGAAAAACTGTTTTTT,CASSSLAGTSHEKLFF
TRBD2,TRBJ2-5,once,TRBV10-3,TGTGCCATCGGCGGTAGCGGGGGAGAAGAGACCCAGTACTTC,CAIGGSGGEETQYF
NA,TRBJ2-1,NA,TRBV29-1,TGCAGCGCGTACACGGCCCGAAAGCTCTCGGATGAGCAGTTCTTC,CSAYTARKLSDEQFF
TRBD1,TRBJ1-2,NA,TRBV7-9,TGTGCCAGCAGTCAGGGGGACTTGGGCTACACCTTC,CASSQGDLGYTF
NA,TRBJ1-2,NA,TRBV19,TGTGCCAGTAAGGAGCAGGCCGGAACACTTGGCTACACCTTC,CASKEQAGTLGYTF
TRBD1,TRBJ2-3,NA,TRBV29-1,TGCAGCGTGGCGAGGGACAGGGGCACAGATACGCAGTATTTT,CSVARDRGTDTQYF
TRBD2,TRBJ2-7,NA,TRBV5-6,TGTGCCAGCAACATAGGCGGGACTAGTTACTACGAGCAGTACTTC,CASNIGGTSYYEQYF
TRBD2,TRBJ2-3,NA,TRBV7-2,TGTGCCAGCAGCGGTCGACTAGCGGACACAGATACGCAGTATTTT,CASSGRLADTDTQYF
NA,TRBJ1-1,NA,TRBV30,TGTGCCTGGACTCTCCCCGGGACGGAAGCTTTCTTT,CAWTLPGTEAFF
TRBD1,TRBJ2-1,NA,TRBV28,TGTGCCAGCAGTTTAGGGGACAGGGTATACAATGAGCAGTTCTTC,CASSLGDRVYNEQFF
NA,TRBJ2-3,NA,TRBV5-4,TGTGCCAGCAGCTTGGTAGGGGATACGCAGTATTTT,CASSLVGDTQYF